This T cell receptor beta chain was identified in a study of cytomegalovirus exposure and HLA in healthy donors (dated by TCRdb to the late 2010s). Context from the whole study: According to an earlier analysis of several hundred of the donors, some 180 million T cells yielded 100 million or so unique TCR beta sequences and 276 Gb of sequence data. An early release that covered fewer than 800 HLA-typed donors contained approximately 300 gigabases of sequencing data and approximately 85 million unique TCR sequences. The genetic ancestry cluster associated with self-reported Caucasian donors included 65% to 90% of the approximately 430 genotyped donors. The aim of the study was to test whether cataloging public T cell receptors could identify signatures of past pathogen exposure. The study profiled the T cell repertoires of hundreds of subjects by immunosequencing and related them to cytomegalovirus serostatus. A separate validation cohort of roughly 130 different subjects was used in addition to the roughly 700-subject first cohort. High-throughput TCR immunosequencing, statistical association of individual TCRs with disease status, and machine learning were combined to predict cytomegalovirus infection status. A later analysis re-examined previously published TCR beta repertoires from roughly 720 donors and added high-resolution HLA genotyping to investigate patterns of TCR occurrence. Rather than drawing on any new phenotypic data, the later analysis identified candidate immune exposures from TCR beta sequences and the way those sequences occurred across donors. An earlier analysis of roughly 580 of the donors used high-throughput TCR beta sequencing to judge whether each TCR beta V gene segment behaved as functional or pseudogenic. Donor age, sex, ethnicity and CMV serostatus were compiled together with the repertoire data. A later genetic analysis used genome-wide SNP genotypes for about 55% of the 666 donors, treating that subset as a discovery cohort. All discovery cohort repertoires had been generated using a single sequencing platform. Both class I and class II loci were covered by HLA typing, at four-digit resolution. Typing coverage varied by locus: roughly 629-630 donors for A, B, C, DRB1 and DQB1; approximately 500 for DQA1; more than 600 for DPA1; 400 to 480 for DPB1. Several DR-DQ haplotypes were treated as single units for association and clustering because of strong linkage in the cohort. On average, approximately 250,000 unique TCR beta nucleotide sequences were sequenced per donor among 398 genotyped donors of the cohort, with approximately 18% of those sequences being non-productive. Overall study outcomes, separate from this receptor: In an earlier analysis of roughly 560 of the donors, most TCR beta V segments were observed in productive rearrangements about 87% or about 30% of the time, broadly matching IMGT annotations. The 87-base-pair reads could not distinguish some IMGT-functional V segments, including TRBV6-2 and TRBV6-3, so those segments were excluded. According to the authors, the approach could potentially be generalized to other disease states and immunological phenotypes. Immune exposure information for the cohort was limited to CMV serostatus. A group of highly shared sequence variants was considered likely to be a technical artifact of the sequencing pipeline. In both the original and validation cohorts, the classifier was reported to diagnose cytomegalovirus status with high specificity and sensitivity. According to a later analysis, parvovirus B19, influenza, CMV and Epstein-Barr virus appeared linked to several top co-occurrence clusters. The cohort was sequenced for TCR beta chains only, and without alpha or paired-chain data the features that could be detected were limited. Most TCR sequences were observed very rarely across donors, whereas some public TCRs were present in many individuals. According to a later analysis, most CMV-associated TCR beta chains appeared to be HLA-restricted, and the HLA associations seemed to be driven largely by CMV exposure. The earlier analysis of fewer than 750 of the donors excluded 15 to 20 rarely observed V segments, including chromosome 9 orphons, because counts were too low. Specific HLA alleles were associated with over 15,000 TCR beta sequences at a false discovery rate of 0.05 in a later analysis. Linkage disequilibrium might explain the correlated functional status among segregating V segments, but an unknown experimental factor could not be excluded. A later genetic analysis reported fewer N-insertions in productive TCRs among donors in an Asian-associated ancestry cluster than the roughly 690-donor mean. Strong co-occurrence of HLA alleles, especially DR and DQ, made assigning TCR associations to individual alleles difficult. Because HLA typing was missing for some donors at each locus, association tests included only the typed subset. In vitro tests confirmed that a few of the cytomegalovirus-associated TCR beta chains recognize cytomegalovirus antigens. In a later analysis, HLA-associated TCR beta chains were found to be more clonally expanded and to have lower generation probabilities than equally common non-associated chains. V-gene and J-gene trimming of TCR beta chains was associated with a missense DCLRE1C variant in a later genetic analysis, and the association was replicated in an independent cohort. A further reported finding was that TCR beta sequences accurately predicted the HLA-A and HLA-B alleles for most subjects in the first cohort. The presence/absence analyses assumed that sequencing depth was roughly uniform across donors, and that assumption may not be true. In the study, 150 to 200 TCR beta chains were listed as associated with cytomegalovirus. In a later analysis, TCR association rates were found to vary across HLA loci, with the most associated TCRs seen for DRB1 alleles and the fewest for HLA-C alleles.

V loses 6 bases at its end and J loses 7 bases; junction bases beyond the gene matches: 9. The CDR3 starts with the cysteine, ends with the phenylalanine, and has 15 residues. CDR3 DNA is the only sequence kept; it has 45 bases, read in frame from the first base. In the germline V gene, CDR1 corresponds to KGHSH and CDR2 to LQKENI. Library preparation used the immunoSEQ multiplex PCR assay. For the multiplex PCR, a mixture combining 60 forward primers for TCR Vbeta segments and 13 reverse primers for TCR Jbeta segments was used. Amplification of the CDR3 region of rearranged TCR beta genes was performed with a multiplex PCR assay on genomic DNA. The Illumina HiSeq System was used to sequence the amplified TCR beta libraries as 87-base-pair reads. The study's processing was this. In a later analysis, some 80 million unique TCR beta chains were counted across the roughly 670 repertoires, and about 9.9 million of these chains were shared by at least two donors. Raw reads were error-corrected and collapsed into unique sequences with a nearest-neighbor algorithm that merged closely related sequences to remove PCR and sequencing errors. CDR3 sequences were aligned to IMGT reference sequences to assign V, D and J gene segments. For a sequence to be retained, a match of at least six nucleotides to both a V gene segment and a J gene segment was required. A rearrangement counted as productive if the CDR3 had no stop codons and remained in frame with V and J, and every other rearrangement counted as non-productive. CDR3 was defined according to IMGT convention as the region running from the second conserved V-encoded cysteine to the conserved J-encoded phenylalanine. The earlier analysis of a few hundred of the donors excluded sequences that lacked an unambiguous match to a single V gene segment. An earlier analysis of some 500 of the donors classified V segments as functional when productive rearrangements were above 56.7% and as segregating when the standard deviation between donors was above 5%. A statistical classification framework was built for diagnosing cytomegalovirus status from the catalog of TCR beta chain sequences. In a later analysis, V and J genes were assigned by comparing TCR nucleotide sequences against IMGT/GENE-DB human TR gene sequences. A later analysis assigned CDR3 sequences and most-parsimonious VDJ recombination scenarios with the TCRdist pipeline. In a later analysis, each TCR beta chain was defined by its CDR3 amino acid sequence together with its V-gene family, and reads without a unique V-gene family were excluded. In a later analysis, a few hundred highly shared, low-generation-probability nucleotide sequences were removed to address suspected cross-contamination and a sequencing artifact. For each public chain, a later analysis derived a clonal expansion index from normalized ranks of inferred template counts within each repertoire. Generation probabilities in a later analysis came from a VDJ recombination model fitted to out-of-frame rearrangements, and those results were checked against IGoR. In a later analysis, hypergeometric tests were used to score TCR-TCR, TCR-HLA and TCR-CMV co-occurrence, with a repertoire-size bias correction applied to TCR pairs. A later analysis estimated false discovery rates by permuting HLA or CMV assignments 20 times. In a later analysis, co-occurring TCRs were grouped with DBSCAN, and TCRdist sequence similarity was added when clustering was performed within HLA-allele-positive subsets. Repertoires with fewer than 30,000 or more than 120,000 public chains were left out of co-occurrence clustering, as were four to six repertoires with anomalous nucleotide sharing. Not all clones reach the TCRdb copy of this immuneACCESS table, which keeps in-frame sequences only. Checked studies attribute under half of the gap to unresolved V genes and leave the rest unexplained. V, J and clone size derive from that table, while D and trimming were established from the DNA sequence. This sample gives around 130,000 clones in total; about 80% of them show up just once. The top ten constitute around 4.1% of the sample.

The cohort consisted of 600 to 700 healthy bone marrow donors. Cohort members were all nominally healthy when sampled, although unrecorded immune exposures were likely present. The donor tested CMV seronegative, placing the donor among the approximately 400 seronegative members of the cohort. Each donor provided a peripheral blood sample, and peripheral blood mononuclear cells were used for TCR beta sequencing. The Qiagen DNeasy Blood Extraction Kit was used to extract genomic DNA from the blood cell samples. Worth noting for this clone: What antigen it recognizes has not been identified. No base quality information exists; no much larger clone differs at one position. At the DNA level, this CDR3 is encoded by other sequences in the same sample as well.

The rearranged chain carries TRBV18 and TRBJ1-6, with TRBD1 identical over 7 junction bases. Sequenced material: PBMCs. This clonotype was obtained from a woman between 40 and 55 years old in good health and CMV-seronegative. The CDR3 region has the sequence CASSPGQAGNSPLHF. The DNA sequence is as follows: TGTGCCAGCTCGCCCGGACAGGCTGGGAATTCACCCCTCCACTTT. Here the CDR3 is joined to the reference TRBV18 and TRBJ1-6 genes, and the full variable domain is: NAGVMQNPRHLVRRRGQEARLRCSPMKGHSHVYWYRQLPEEGLKFMVYLQKENIIDESGMPKERFSAEFPKEGPSILRIQQVVRGDSAAYFCASSPGQAGNSPLHFGNGTRLTVT.